This TCR beta chain is drawn from a study of cytomegalovirus exposure and HLA in healthy donors. In the study overall: There were approximately 400 genotyped donors. Of these, roughly 86% fell in the genetic ancestry cluster associated with self-reported Caucasian donors. Study conclusions and caveats: Data from an earlier analysis indicated that most TCR beta V segments were productive either about 87% or about 30% of the time. CMV serostatus stood as the only immune exposure information on hand.

The PCR was carried out with 60 Vbeta primers and 13 Jbeta primers. Sequencing used immunoSEQ multiplex PCR; TCRdb keeps in-frame clones, though not all of them. This table holds approximately 82,000 clones, around 10% found once. There are 13 residues in the CDR3. With 7 bases clipped from V and 4 bases from J, the junction kept 4 bases outside the gene matches. CDR1 and CDR2 (germline): ENHRY, SYGVKD. This clone was detected a few times. The target antigen is unknown. The sequence was obtained from a man between 60 and 75 years old in good health and CMV-seropositive. V is TRBV10-3 and J is TRBJ2-1, with 7 bases lining up with TRBD2. The sample taken for sequencing was PBMCs. The CDR3 DNA reads as TGTGCCATCACCTCTAGCGGTTACAATGAGCAGTTCTTC. Its translation is CAITSSGYNEQFF.